The T cell receptor (beta chain) described here comes from a study of cytomegalovirus exposure and HLA in healthy donors. Study-wide points: Specificity of a few CMV-associated chains for CMV antigens was verified in vitro.

This CDR3 has 16 residues. V was cut by 3 bases and J by 0 bases, with 12 bases left in between. The germline V gene encodes CDR1 SGHDT and CDR2 YYEEEE. The primer mix had 60 Vbeta and 13 Jbeta primers. Under the authors' procedure: In a later analysis, around 10 million of approximately 81 million unique beta chains occurred in at least two donors. Here immunoSEQ multiplex PCR was the method, and the copy in TCRdb shows in-frame clones only, minus some. V and J calls and clone size are copied from that table; D and trimming were computed from the DNA. The sample has around 120,000 clones; about four fifths are singletons. Worth noting for this clone: The antigen is undetermined.

The V and J genes are TRBV5-6 and TRBJ2-2; the D gene is possibly TRBD1 (7 bases). This sequence was found in a man aged 18 to 35 in good health and CMV-seronegative. Sequenced material: PBMCs. CDR3 bases: TGTGCCAGCAGCTCGGCGGGGACAGCGAACACCGGGGAGCTGTTTTTT. Encoded protein: CASSSAGTANTGELFF.